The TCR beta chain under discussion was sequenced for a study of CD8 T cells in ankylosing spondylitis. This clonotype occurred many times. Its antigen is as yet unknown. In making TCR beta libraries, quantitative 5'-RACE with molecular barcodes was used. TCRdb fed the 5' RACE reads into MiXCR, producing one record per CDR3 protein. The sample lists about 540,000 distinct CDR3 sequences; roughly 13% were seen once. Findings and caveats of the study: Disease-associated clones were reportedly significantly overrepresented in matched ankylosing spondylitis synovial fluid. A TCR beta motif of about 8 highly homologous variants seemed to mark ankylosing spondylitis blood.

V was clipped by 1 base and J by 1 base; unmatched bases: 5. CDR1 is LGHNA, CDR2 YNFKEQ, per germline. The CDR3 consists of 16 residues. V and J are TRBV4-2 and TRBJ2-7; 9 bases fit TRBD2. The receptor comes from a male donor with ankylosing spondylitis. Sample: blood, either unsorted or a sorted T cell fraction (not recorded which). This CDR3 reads CASSQVAGGGSYEQYF. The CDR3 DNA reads TGTGCCAGCAGCCAAGTGGCGGGAGGGGGTTCCTACGAGCAGTACTTC.